The next 26 T cell receptor beta chains were all read from a single sample in a study of cytomegalovirus exposure and HLA in healthy donors. The primer mix had 60 Vbeta and 13 Jbeta primers. Using immunoSEQ multiplex PCR, the repertoire was profiled, and TCRdb retains in-frame clones only, with some absent. The top ten hold approximately 4% of the sample, which has over 150,000 clones, about 74% seen once. The sequenced material came from PBMCs. The origin of the receptors is a woman aged 40 to 50 in good health and CMV-seronegative.

The chain recombines TRBV21-1 with TRBJ2-7; the D segment call TRBD1 is taken from the table without a DNA check. TRBV21-1 is annotated as a pseudogene. CDR3 length: 14 amino acids. The CDR3 is CASSNRQEKYEQYF. CDR3 coding DNA: TGTGCCAGCAGCAACCGGCAGGAAAAATACGAGCAGTACTTC.

The CDR3 DNA sequence: TGTGCCAGCAGCCCCCTAGCGGGAGTATCAGATACGCAGTATTTT. Its translation is CASSPLAGVSDTQYF. The V gene is TRBV4-2, the J gene TRBJ2-3; TRBD2 aligns across 10 bases. CDR3 size: 15 residues. The V gene's germline CDR1 is LGHNA and CDR2 YNFKEQ. The V segment lost 4 bases and the J segment 4 bases; nucleotides outside the gene matches: 5.

V is TRBV9 and J is TRBJ1-2; no firm D call. Trimming took 3 bases from V and 2 from J, leaving 11 bases between them. Germline V gives CDR1 SGDLS, CDR2 YYNGEE. This CDR3 region has 14 residues. The CDR3 nucleotides are TGTGCCAGCAGCGCCCGGGTTTCCAACTATGGCTACACCTTC. It translates to CASSARVSNYGYTF.

The V and J genes are TRBV28 and TRBJ1-2; possible D gene TRBD1, 5 bases. The CDR3 is 15 amino acids. The V end lost 3 bases, the J end lost 2 bases, and 13 bases lay between the germline ends. Germline-derived CDR1 and CDR2 are MDHEN and SYDVKM. For the CDR3, the DNA is TGTGCCAGCAGTTTCCCTTTGGGGCTCAACTATGGCTACACCTTC. Its translation: CASSFPLGLNYGYTF.

The V gene is TRBV29-1, the J gene TRBJ2-2, with 8 bases that match TRBD2. This CDR3 is 16 amino acids long. The V segment lost 0 bases and the J segment 4 bases; nucleotides outside the gene matches: 7. Germline V lookup: CDR1 SQVTM, CDR2 ANQGSEA. CDR3: CSVEDLSGSGTGELFF. CDR3 bases: TGCAGCGTTGAAGATCTCAGCGGGAGTGGCACCGGGGAGCTGTTTTTT.

The CDR3 region is CATIKGQGVEAFF. DNA of the CDR3: TGTGCCACCATAAAGGGACAGGGGGTTGAAGCTTTCTTT. The V gene is TRBV10-3, the J gene TRBJ1-1, with TRBD1 matching 11 bases. CDR1 is ENHRY, CDR2 SYGVKD, per germline. With 10 bases clipped from V and 7 bases from J, the junction kept 8 bases outside the gene matches. This CDR3 has 13 residues.

This clone was observed a few times. V and J are TRBV6-1 and TRBJ1-5; no reliable D call. V lost 0 bases to trimming and J lost 0 bases, with 12 bases between them. Germline V lookup: CDR1 MNHNS, CDR2 SASEGT. The CDR3 consists of 17 residues. This chain's CDR3 is CASSEAISTDSNQPQHF. CDR3 sequence (DNA): TGTGCCAGCAGTGAAGCAATCTCTACAGATAGCAATCAGCCCCAGCATTTT.

This clone was observed once. This chain joins TRBV5-1 and TRBJ2-5, with 11 bases aligning to TRBD2. Germline CDR1 is SGHRS and CDR2 is YFSETQ. This CDR3 is built from 16 residues. V lost 3 bases and J lost 5; bases outside the gene matches: 9. The CDR3 bases are TGCGCCAGCAGCTGGATAGCGGGAGGGCCGGGGGAGACCCAGTACTTC. This codes for CASSWIAGGPGETQYF. The full variable domain, its missing parts supplied by reference TRBV5-1 and TRBJ2-5, is KAGVTQTPRYLIKTRGQQVTLSCSPISGHRSVSWYQQTPGQGLQFLFEYFSETQRNKGNFPGRFSGRQFSNSRSEMNVSTLELGDSALYLCASSWIAGGPGETQYFGPGTRLLVL.

This clone occurred a few times. The V gene is TRBV25-1, the J gene TRBJ1-2; D possibly corresponds to TRBD1 (6 bases). The CDR3 has 14 residues. Trimming removed 3 bases at V and 5 bases at J, with 13 bases between. Germline V gives CDR1 MGHDK, CDR2 SYGVNS. CDR3 protein: CASSDGSGEYGYTF. The CDR3 DNA reads as TGTGCCAGCAGTGATGGTTCAGGGGAATATGGCTACACCTTC.

The chain is built from TRBV5-6 and TRBJ1-6; D gene ambiguous. CDR3 size: 14 residues. The germline V and J ends were trimmed by 0 bases and 6 bases, with 7 bases remaining between them. In germline, CDR1 is SGHDT, CDR2 YYEEEE. This CDR3 is CASSLGQSNSPLHF. The DNA for the CDR3 is TGTGCCAGCAGCTTGGGGCAGTCTAATTCACCCCTCCACTTT. The whole variable domain, remainder taken from reference TRBV5-6 and TRBJ1-6, is DAGVTQSPTHLIKTRGQQVTLRCSPKSGHDTVSWYQQALGQGPQFIFQYYEEEERQRGNFPDRFSGHQFPNYSSELNVNALLLGDSALYLCASSLGQSNSPLHFGNGTRLTVT.

J is TRBJ1-1 and V is TRBV29-1; 9 bases line up with TRBD1. Germline CDR1 reads SQVTM; CDR2 reads ANQGSEA. With 5 bases clipped from V and 10 bases from J, the junction kept 14 bases outside the gene matches. The CDR3 totals 14 residues. As DNA, the CDR3 is TGCAGCGTTACCAGAGTCCGGGACAGGGAATTAGCTTTCTTT. This gives the protein CSVTRVRDRELAFF.

This chain connects TRBV7-9 to TRBJ2-2, with D possibly matching TRBD1 (6 bases). The V gene lost 4 bases and the J gene lost 4 bases, with 16 bases spanning the gap. Germline V gene lookup returns CDR1 SEHNR and CDR2 FQNEAQ (reference sequence). The CDR3 extends over 16 amino acids. The CDR3 sequence is CASSSQGRGVTGELFF. CDR3 nucleotide sequence: TGTGCCAGCAGCTCCCAGGGGAGAGGGGTCACCGGGGAGCTGTTTTTT.

V is TRBV6-1 and J is TRBJ1-2; D possibly corresponds to TRBD1 (5 bases). Trimming left V 2 bases short and J 4 bases short, with 17 bases between. Germline lookup yields CDR1 MNHNS and CDR2 SASEGT. The CDR3 is made up of 16 amino acids. CDR3 nucleotide sequence: TGTGCCAGCAGTGAAAGCGACAGCATAAAAACCTATGGCTACACCTTC. Its protein product is CASSESDSIKTYGYTF.

The chain links TRBV7-9 to TRBJ2-7; tentatively, D is TRBD2 (5 bases). The V gene's germline CDR1 is SEHNR and CDR2 FQNEAQ (reference sequence). Trimming took 1 base from V and 0 from J, leaving 16 bases between them. The CDR3 consists of 17 residues. CDR3 protein: CASSLEGLWRTSYEQYF. The CDR3 DNA sequence: TGTGCCAGCAGCTTAGAAGGTTTGTGGAGGACCTCCTACGAGCAGTACTTC.

The V call is TRBV5-4, the J call TRBJ2-1, with 7 bases matching TRBD2. V was pared by 0 bases and J by 2 bases, with 8 bases of the junction left unmatched. The CDR3 consists of 17 residues. Germline values: CDR1 SGHNT, CDR2 YYREEE (reference sequence). CDR3 protein: CASSLEAGEGPYNEQFF. In DNA form, the CDR3 reads TGTGCCAGCAGCTTGGAGGCGGGAGAAGGGCCCTACAATGAGCAGTTCTTC.

This clone was observed a single time. The V and J genes are TRBV6-6 and TRBJ1-2, with D perhaps matching TRBD1 (5 bases). The CDR3 is 14 residues long. CDR1 MNHNY and CDR2 SVGAGI come from the germline V gene (reference sequence). Trimming left V 2 bases short and J 6 bases short, with 13 bases between. CDR3 region: CASSYGGIGHGYTF. The CDR3 coding sequence is TGTGCCAGCAGTTACGGGGGGATAGGTCATGGCTACACCTTC.

The chain uses TRBV28 and TRBJ1-2; tentatively, D is TRBD1 (5 bases). This CDR3 region has 14 residues. Trimming took off 5 bases at V and 4 bases at J, with 14 bases between the two ends. Germline V gene lookup returns CDR1 MDHEN and CDR2 SYDVKM. This CDR3 reads CASSKTENFYGYTF. CDR3 DNA sequence: TGTGCCAGCAGTAAGACAGAGAACTTCTATGGCTACACCTTC.

V is TRBV7-8 and J is TRBJ1-5; weak D call: TRBD1 (6 bases). Germline V gives CDR1 SGHVS, CDR2 FQNEAQ. Trimming removed 5 bases from V and 0 bases from J, with 11 bases in between. The CDR3 contains 15 residues. CDR3: CASSLDRASNQPQHF. CDR3 coding DNA: TGTGCCAGCAGCCTGGACAGAGCTAGCAATCAGCCCCAGCATTTT. Filled out from reference TRBV7-8 and TRBJ1-5, the complete variable domain reads GAGVSQSPRYKVAKRGQDVALRCDPISGHVSLFWYQQALGQGPEFLTYFQNEAQLDKSGLPSDRFFAERPEGSVSTLKIQRTQQEDSAVYLCASSLDRASNQPQHFGDGTRLSIL.

V is TRBV7-9 and J is TRBJ1-2; 8 bases map to TRBD1. The germline gives CDR1 SEHNR, CDR2 FQNEAQ (reference sequence). V was pared by 5 bases and J by 0 bases, with 5 bases of the junction left unmatched. The length of the CDR3 is 15 residues. The CDR3 sequence: CASSPGTGANYGYTF. Written as DNA, the CDR3 is TGTGCCAGCAGCCCGGGGACAGGAGCTAACTATGGCTACACCTTC.

This sequence joins TRBV7-9 and TRBJ1-6; D gene uncertain. This CDR3 is built from 15 residues. V was pared by 5 bases and J by 9 bases, with 17 bases between. Germline CDR1 reads SEHNR; CDR2 reads FQNEAQ (reference sequence). CDR3: CASSPPRRLGSPLHF. Here the CDR3 DNA reads TGTGCCAGCAGCCCCCCGCGCAGGTTGGGTTCACCCCTCCACTTT.

The CDR3 is CASSISEGRGEQPQHF. CDR3 in DNA: TGTGCCAGTAGTATCTCCGAGGGGCGCGGGGAGCAGCCCCAGCATTTT. The rearrangement joins TRBV19 to TRBJ1-5; D is perhaps TRBD1 (5 bases). The CDR3 sequence is 16 residues long. CDR1 is LNHDA, CDR2 SQIVND, per germline (reference sequence). Deletions cut 3 bases from V and 7 bases from J, with 19 bases between.

V gene TRBV7-6 combines with J gene TRBJ1-1, with D hard to call. The CDR3 has 13 amino acids. Germline V gives CDR1 SGHVS, CDR2 FNYEAQ. Trimming took 5 bases from V and 7 from J, leaving 14 bases between them. CDR3 in DNA: TGTGCCAGCAGCCCCCACACAGATGGTGAAGCTTTCTTT. Translated, it gives CASSPHTDGEAFF.

The chain employs TRBV13 and TRBJ1-1; 11 positions match TRBD1. The CDR3 loop spans 15 amino acids. CDR1 PRHDT and CDR2 FYEKMQ come from the germline V gene (reference sequence). Germline trimming cut 5 bases from V and 5 bases from J; bases unmatched to any gene: 7. The CDR3 DNA reads as TGTGCCAGCAGCCCGGACAGGGGGCGGCGAACTGAAGCTTTCTTT. Amino acids: CASSPDRGRRTEAFF. Variable domain in full (rest from reference TRBV13 and TRBJ1-1): AAGVIQSPRHLIKEKRETATLKCYPIPRHDTVYWYQQGPGQDPQFLISFYEKMQSDKGSIPDRFSAQQFSDYHSELNMSSLELGDSALYFCASSPDRGRRTEAFFGQGTRLTVV.

J is TRBJ2-2 and V is TRBV11-2; perhaps TRBD1 as D (5 bases). V was clipped by 0 bases and J by 5 bases, with 7 bases between them. CDR3 length equals 14 residues. CDR1 SGHAT and CDR2 FQNNGV come from the germline V gene. The CDR3 here is CASSLDRGTGELFF. DNA of the CDR3: TGTGCCAGCAGCTTAGATAGGGGTACCGGGGAGCTGTTTTTT.

This rearrangement joins TRBV5-4 to TRBJ1-1; D gene ambiguous. This CDR3 comprises 16 residues. Looked up from germline, CDR1 is SGHNT and CDR2 is YYREEE (reference sequence). V lost 3 bases to trimming and J lost 2 bases, with 17 bases between them. The CDR3 loop is CASSSYVGTANTEAFF. The CDR3 DNA reads as TGTGCCAGCAGCTCCTATGTAGGAACAGCAAACACTGAAGCTTTCTTT.

A single count supports this clone. The V gene is TRBV7-9, the J gene TRBJ1-1, with 7 positions matching TRBD1. The CDR3 consists of 18 residues. Germline values: CDR1 SEHNR, CDR2 FQNEAQ (reference sequence). J lost 0 bases, V lost 3 bases, and 13 bases had no gene match. CDR3 in amino acids: CASSFGLGRDRLNTEAFF. CDR3 DNA: TGTGCCAGCAGCTTTGGACTCGGGCGGGACAGACTGAACACTGAAGCTTTCTTT.